This paragraph covers one T cell receptor beta chain sequence. The data belong to a study of blood T cell repertoires in COVID-19. Study-wide context: Collection of acute and convalescent COVID-19 samples took place in the United States, Italy and Spain. T cells, B-cell-depleted T cells, or PBMCs supplied cDNA or gDNA.

Germline loops: CDR1 SGHAT, CDR2 FQNNGV. V shed 3 bases and J 5 bases; nucleotides not matched to a gene: 2. The length of the CDR3 is 13 residues. Per the original methods: Amplification of reference gene primers was used by the study to estimate nucleated cell counts. TCRdb's table, derived via immunoSEQ multiplex PCR, lists solely in-frame clones and lacks some. V and J calls and clone size follow that table, whereas D and trimming were derived from the DNA. The table lists about 170,000 clones, 70% to 90% of them singletons, with roughly 7.5% in the top ten. This receptor was identified in a man aged 35-49 years who had recovered from COVID-19. The chain combines TRBV11-2 with TRBJ1-2, with 8 bases matching TRBD1. The sequenced sample was peripheral blood. The CDR3 is CASSLGTGYGYTF. DNA of the CDR3: TGTGCCAGCAGCTTGGGGACAGGATATGGCTACACCTTC.